The clone carrying this T cell receptor beta chain was counted between two and nine times. Its antigen is not identified. This record comes from a study of siplizumab effects on memory and regulatory T cells. Findings and limits, study-wide: No naive or memory phenotype could be assigned to roughly 75-96% of proliferating clones. Proliferating Tregs in siplizumab cultures were never verified as suppressive. Memory cells that were CD4+ and unstimulated gave rise to alloreactive sequences, which siplizumab significantly reduced. Unstimulated naive T cells seemed to show more diversity than memory cells did, and they also seemed to be among the major contributors to the alloresponse.

The protocol was immunoSEQ multiplex PCR, while the TCRdb copy is restricted to in-frame clones and leaves out a portion. The table includes 50,000 to 75,000 clones, around three quarters detected once. The V end lost 6 bases, the J end lost 0 bases, and 12 bases lay between the germline ends. Germline V CDR1 and CDR2: SGHDT, YYEEEE. The CDR3 totals 14 residues. The chain combines TRBV5-6 with TRBJ1-2; D unclear. Sequencing was carried out using memory CD4+ T cells sorted from blood. The receptor's source is a human donor in good health. The chain's CDR3 is CASTVGPTNYGYTF. The CDR3 region has the DNA TGTGCCAGCACCGTTGGACCGACTAACTATGGCTACACCTTC.